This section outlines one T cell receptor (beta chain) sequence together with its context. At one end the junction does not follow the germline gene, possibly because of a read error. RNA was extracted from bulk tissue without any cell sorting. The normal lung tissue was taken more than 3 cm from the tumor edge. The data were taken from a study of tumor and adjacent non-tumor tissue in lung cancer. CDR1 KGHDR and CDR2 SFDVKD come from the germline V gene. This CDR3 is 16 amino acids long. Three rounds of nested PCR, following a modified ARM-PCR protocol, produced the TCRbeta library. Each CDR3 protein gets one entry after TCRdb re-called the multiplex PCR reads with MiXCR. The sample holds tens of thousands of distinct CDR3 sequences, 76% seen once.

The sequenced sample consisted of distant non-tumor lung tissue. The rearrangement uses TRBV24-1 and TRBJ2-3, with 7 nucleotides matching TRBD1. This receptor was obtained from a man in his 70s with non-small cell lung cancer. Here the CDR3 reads CSTSKGALSTTDTQYF. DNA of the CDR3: TGTTCCACCAGTAAGGGGGCGCTGTCTACCACAGATACGCAGTATTTT.